This T cell receptor beta chain came from a study of T cell responses to AZD1222 COVID-19 vaccine. The study, taken as a whole, reports: At study baseline, merely six AZD1222 recipients were seropositive.

The germline V gene has CDR1 SGHAT and CDR2 FQNNGV. There are 17 residues in the CDR3. Trimming stripped 2 bases from V and 0 bases from J, with 16 bases between. This table comes from immunoSEQ multiplex PCR, and its TCRdb copy is limited to in-frame clones, with some not included. Found here are about 150,000 clones, about 90% of them singletons; the top ten hold about 5.1%. Of note for this clone: Its specificity is unknown.

Material: peripheral blood, obtained on day 0 of MenACWY control vaccination. V is TRBV11-2 and J is TRBJ1-2; D is perhaps TRBD1 (6 bases). This receptor was identified in an adult in good health. CDR3 nucleotides: TGTGCCAGCAGCTTATGGGTGGGAGGGGGTACTAACTATGGCTACACCTTC. This translates into CASSLWVGGGTNYGYTF.